This is a list of T cell receptor beta chains from one sample in a study of cytomegalovirus exposure and HLA in healthy donors. The assay was immunoSEQ multiplex PCR, and TCRdb's table has in-frame clones only and misses some. The sample yields more than 90,000 clones, 81% seen once. Sequenced material: PBMCs. These receptors were obtained from a woman in her seventies in good health and CMV-seropositive. CDR3s include the opening cysteine and the closing phenylalanine or tryptophan. D genes are given only for firm matches. Clone size is shown for a subset of rows, as once, few, many or a class of expanded clone.

D gene	clone size	V gene	J gene	CDR3 DNA	CDR3 protein
TRBD2	few	TRBV5-1	TRBJ2-2	TGCGCCAGCAGCAGGGAGGGGAGCACCGGGGAGCTGTTTTTT	CASSREGSTGELFF
TRBD2	-	TRBV5-1	TRBJ2-3	TGCGCCAGCAGACCTACCGGGACTAGCGTAGATACGCAGTATTTT	CASRPTGTSVDTQYF
-	-	TRBV29-1	TRBJ2-1	TGCAGCGTTGGGGCGGGGCGGAATGAGCAGTTCTTC	CSVGAGRNEQFF
-	-	TRBV19	TRBJ1-5	TGTGCCAGTAGTGACAGGTCCAAAGCTCAGCCCCAGCATTTT	CASSDRSKAQPQHF
TRBD1	once	TRBV27	TRBJ2-7	TGTGCCAGCAGCCCTAATGGACAGGGGGCATACGAGCAGTACTTC	CASSPNGQGAYEQYF
-	-	TRBV7-9	TRBJ1-2	TGTTCCAGCAGCTTAGAAGTCGGGGGCTATGGCTACACCTTC	CSSSLEVGGYGYTF
TRBD2	once	TRBV29-1	TRBJ2-2	TGCAGCGTCGTGGGACTAGCGGGAGGGCACGGGGAGCTGTTTTTT	CSVVGLAGGHGELFF
-	-	TRBV19	TRBJ1-6	TGTGCCAGTAGCCCCAGGGAGGAAAATTCACCCCTCCACTTT	CASSPREENSPLHF
-	once	TRBV7-3	TRBJ2-1	TGTGCCAGCAGCTTGGGGCTAGGGGCCAATGAGCAGTTCTTC	CASSLGLGANEQFF
TRBD2	-	TRBV27	TRBJ2-1	TGTGCCAGCAGTCCTGGACTAGCGGCCCCTATAAGCTCCTACAATGAGCAGTTCTTC	CASSPGLAAPISSYNEQFF
TRBD2	-	TRBV28	TRBJ2-3	TGTGCCAGCAGTCCCCTACTGACTAGCGGGAGATCTGATACGCAGTATTTT	CASSPLLTSGRSDTQYF
-	-	TRBV2	TRBJ2-3	TGTGCCAGCAGTGACTCAGGGACAGATACGCAGTATTTT	CASSDSGTDTQYF
TRBD2	-	TRBV7-2	TRBJ2-3	TGTGCCAGCAGCCCTACTCGGACGGGGGGACCAGATACGCAGTATTTT	CASSPTRTGGPDTQYF
TRBD2	-	TRBV5-1	TRBJ2-3	TGCGCCAGCAGCTTGACTAGCGGGAGTGTGACAGATACGCAGTATTTT	CASSLTSGSVTDTQYF
-	-	TRBV18	TRBJ1-5	TGTGCCAGCTCACCACACCCGCCGGAGAGCAATCAGCCCCAGCATTTT	CASSPHPPESNQPQHF
TRBD2	-	TRBV11-1	TRBJ2-2	TGTGCCAGCAGCTCGACTAGCGGGAGCGTCACCGGGGAGCTGTTTTTT	CASSSTSGSVTGELFF
TRBD1	-	TRBV30	TRBJ2-2	TGTGCCTGGAGTCAACGGGACAGGGGTAACACCGGGGAGCTGTTTTTT	CAWSQRDRGNTGELFF
TRBD2	-	TRBV7-2	TRBJ2-2	TGTGCCAGCAGCTTAACGAGACTAGCGGGAGGCTTCGGGGAGCTGTTTTTT	CASSLTRLAGGFGELFF
-	-	TRBV21-1	TRBJ2-3	TGTGCCAGCAGGGGTTCAGGGAAGGCGCAGTATTTT	CASRGSGKAQYF
TRBD2	-	TRBV4-3	TRBJ2-2	TGCGCCAGCAGCCAAGAGGGGGTGGTGGCGGGAGTTGCCACCGGGGAGCTGTTTTTT	CASSQEGVVAGVATGELFF
TRBD2	-	TRBV11-3	TRBJ2-2	TGTGCCAGCAGCTTAGGCGGGAGATACGGCGGGGAGCTGTTTTTT	CASSLGGRYGGELFF
-	-	TRBV11-2	TRBJ1-1	TGTGCCAGCAGCTTAGGCGTCCCGAACACTGAAGCTTTCTTT	CASSLGVPNTEAFF
-	-	TRBV5-4	TRBJ2-1	TGTGCCAGCAGCTTAATTGCGTACAATGAGCAGTTCTTC	CASSLIAYNEQFF
-	-	TRBV5-4	TRBJ1-3	TGTGCCAGCAGCCTATACGGAGTAGGAAACACCATATATTTT	CASSLYGVGNTIYF
-	-	TRBV19	TRBJ2-5	TGTGCCAGTAGCTCGAAGCGACTAGTAGAGACCCAGTACTTC	CASSSKRLVETQYF
TRBD2	-	TRBV27	TRBJ2-3	TGTGCCAGCAGTTATCCGGGACTAGCGGAAACAGATACGCAGTATTTT	CASSYPGLAETDTQYF
-	-	TRBV5-1	TRBJ2-1	TGCGCCAGCAGCTTCCGTGGGGGCGGAACCACCTACAATGAGCAGTTCTTC	CASSFRGGGTTYNEQFF
TRBD2	-	TRBV5-4	TRBJ2-7	TGTGCCAGCAGCTGGGACTATGGGGTCTACGAGCAGTACTTC	CASSWDYGVYEQYF
TRBD2	-	TRBV5-6	TRBJ2-4	TGTGCCAGCAGCATAACTAGCGGGGGAAACATTCAGTACTTC	CASSITSGGNIQYF
-	-	TRBV7-3	TRBJ2-7	TGTGCCAGCAGCTTAAGACCGGGGGATGGGCAGTACTTC	CASSLRPGDGQYF
TRBD1	-	TRBV5-8	TRBJ1-5	TGTGCCAGCAGCGGTCGACAGGGGAATCAGCCCCAGCATTTT	CASSGRQGNQPQHF
TRBD2	-	TRBV7-3	TRBJ2-7	TGTGCCAGCAGCGTCGTACTAGCGGGCCCGGGGGAGCAGTACTTC	CASSVVLAGPGEQYF
TRBD2	-	TRBV19	TRBJ2-7	TGTGCCAGTACGCCCGGGGGGAGCGGGTCCTCCTACGAGCAGTACTTC	CASTPGGSGSSYEQYF
TRBD1	few	TRBV5-1	TRBJ2-7	TGCGCCAGCAGACCCGTAACAGGGGGCGAGCAGTACTTC	CASRPVTGGEQYF
TRBD1	few	TRBV19	TRBJ2-7	TGTGCCAGTAGTATAGTTGACAGGGGAGTTCGCGAGCAGTACTTC	CASSIVDRGVREQYF
-	-	TRBV5-1	TRBJ2-7	TGCGCCAGCAGCCGAGGGGGGGTGAGCTCCTACGAGCAGTACTTC	CASSRGGVSSYEQYF
-	-	TRBV4-1	TRBJ2-1	TGCGCCAGCAGCTTGGGGGGATACTACAATGAGCAGTTCTTC	CASSLGGYYNEQFF
-	-	TRBV6-5	TRBJ1-5	TGTGCCAGCAGCCCGAGGGTTTTGGGTCAGCCCCAGCATTTT	CASSPRVLGQPQHF
TRBD1	-	TRBV30	TRBJ1-4	TGTGCCTGGGGCAGAGAAGGGGGCAGAAGTGAAAAACTGTTTTTT	CAWGREGGRSEKLFF
-	-	TRBV5-1	TRBJ1-2	TGCGCCAGCAGCTTGAATCCTACAGCTAACTATGGCTACACCTTC	CASSLNPTANYGYTF
TRBD1	-	TRBV30	TRBJ2-7	TGTGCCTGGAGTCCCTCCCGGACAGGGTCCCCCCACGAGCAGTACTTC	CAWSPSRTGSPHEQYF
TRBD1	-	TRBV18	TRBJ2-7	TGTGCCAGCTCATCCAACACAGGGGGTTCCTACGAGCAGTACTTC	CASSSNTGGSYEQYF
-	-	TRBV27	TRBJ1-1	TGTGCCAGCAGTTTATACGCGGCCACTGAAGCTTTCTTT	CASSLYAATEAFF
TRBD1	-	TRBV7-2	TRBJ2-5	TGTGCCAGCTGCCGGGACAGGGGTTTGGAGACCCAGTACTTC	CASCRDRGLETQYF
TRBD1	-	TRBV18	TRBJ1-6	TGTGCCAGCTCACCGGGACAGGTCGACAATTCACCCCTCCACTTT	CASSPGQVDNSPLHF
TRBD1	-	TRBV13	TRBJ2-3	TGTGCCAGCAGCATTGGACAGGTTAACACAGATACGCAGTATTTT	CASSIGQVNTDTQYF
-	-	TRBV27	TRBJ2-5	TGTGCCAGCAGTCCACAAACAGGGTCAGAGACCCAGTACTTC	CASSPQTGSETQYF
-	-	TRBV25-1	TRBJ1-4	TGTGCCAGCAGTGAGAGACAGGCAACTAATGAAAAACTGTTTTTT	CASSERQATNEKLFF
TRBD1	-	TRBV7-3	TRBJ2-1	TGTGCCAGCAGCTCACAGGGGGTAGGTCGCTACAATGAGCAGTTCTTC	CASSSQGVGRYNEQFF
-	-	TRBV7-9	TRBJ2-1	TGTGCCAGCAGCCCTGTAGGGGGCTCCTACAATGAGCAGTTCTTC	CASSPVGGSYNEQFF
TRBD2	-	TRBV29-1	TRBJ2-1	TGCAGCGCTTGGACTAGCGGAGTGGGGGATGAGCAGTTCTTC	CSAWTSGVGDEQFF
-	-	TRBV18	TRBJ1-1	TGTGCCAGCTCACTTACACGGGACACTGAAGCTTTCTTT	CASSLTRDTEAFF
TRBD2	-	TRBV19	TRBJ2-2	TGTGCCAGTAGTATTTTAGCGGGCACGTCGAACACCGGGGAGCTGTTTTTT	CASSILAGTSNTGELFF
TRBD1	-	TRBV7-2	TRBJ1-5	TGTGCCAGCAGCACCTCACAGGGGTCCCAGCATTTT	CASSTSQGSQHF